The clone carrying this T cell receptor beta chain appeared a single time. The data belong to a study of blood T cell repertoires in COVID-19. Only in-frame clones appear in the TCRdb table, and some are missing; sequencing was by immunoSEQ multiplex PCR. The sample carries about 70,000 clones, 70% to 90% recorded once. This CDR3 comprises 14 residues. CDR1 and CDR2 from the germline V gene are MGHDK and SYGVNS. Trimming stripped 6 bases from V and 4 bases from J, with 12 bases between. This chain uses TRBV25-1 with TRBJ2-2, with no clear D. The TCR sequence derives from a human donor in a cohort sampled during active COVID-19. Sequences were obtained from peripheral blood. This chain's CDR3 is CASRSSRVTGELFF. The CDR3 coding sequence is TGTGCCAGCAGATCTTCTCGTGTCACCGGGGAGCTGTTTTTT.